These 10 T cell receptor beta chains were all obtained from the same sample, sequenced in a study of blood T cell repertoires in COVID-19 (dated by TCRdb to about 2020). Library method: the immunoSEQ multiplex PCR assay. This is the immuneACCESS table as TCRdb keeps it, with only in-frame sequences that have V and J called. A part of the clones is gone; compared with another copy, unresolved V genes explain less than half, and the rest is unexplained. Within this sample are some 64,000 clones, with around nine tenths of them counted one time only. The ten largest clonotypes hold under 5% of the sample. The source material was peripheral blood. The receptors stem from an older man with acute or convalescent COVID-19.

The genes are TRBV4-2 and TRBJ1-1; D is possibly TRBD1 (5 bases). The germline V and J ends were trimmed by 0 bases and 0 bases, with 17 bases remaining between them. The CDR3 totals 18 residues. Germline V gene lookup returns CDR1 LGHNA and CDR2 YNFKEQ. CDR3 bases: TGTGCCAGCAGCCAAGACCCGGACATTCGATTGATGAACACTGAAGCTTTCTTT. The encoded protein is CASSQDPDIRLMNTEAFF.

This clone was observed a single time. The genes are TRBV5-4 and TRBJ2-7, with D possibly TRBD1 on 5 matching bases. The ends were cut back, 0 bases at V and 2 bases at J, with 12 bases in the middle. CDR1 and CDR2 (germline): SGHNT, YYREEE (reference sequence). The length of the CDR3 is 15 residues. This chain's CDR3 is CASSLGSQGTYEQYF. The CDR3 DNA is TGTGCCAGCAGCTTGGGGTCCCAGGGAACCTACGAGCAGTACTTC.

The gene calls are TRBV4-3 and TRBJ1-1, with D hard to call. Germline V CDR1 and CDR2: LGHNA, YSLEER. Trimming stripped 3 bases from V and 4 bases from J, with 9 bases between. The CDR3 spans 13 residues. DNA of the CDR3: TGCGCCAGCAGCCAGTCGACTTCCACTGAAGCTTTCTTT. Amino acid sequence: CASSQSTSTEAFF.

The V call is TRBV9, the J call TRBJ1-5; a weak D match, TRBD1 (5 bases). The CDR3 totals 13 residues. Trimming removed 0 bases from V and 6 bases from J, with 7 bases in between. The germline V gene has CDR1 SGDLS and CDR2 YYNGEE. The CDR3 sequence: CASSVGGGQPQHF. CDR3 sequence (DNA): TGTGCCAGCAGCGTAGGGGGCGGTCAGCCCCAGCATTTT.

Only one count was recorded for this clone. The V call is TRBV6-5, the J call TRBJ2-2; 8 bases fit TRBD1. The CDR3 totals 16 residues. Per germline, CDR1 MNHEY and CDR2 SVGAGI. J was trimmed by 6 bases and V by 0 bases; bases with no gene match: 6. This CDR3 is CASSYSGTGGPGELFF. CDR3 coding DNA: TGTGCCAGCAGTTACTCTGGGACAGGAGGCCCCGGGGAGCTGTTTTTT.

CDR3 in DNA: TGCGCCAGCAGCTTCGGGAGTGAAGAAAAACTGTTTTTT. Protein sequence: CASSFGSEEKLFF. This chain connects TRBV5-1 to TRBJ1-4; D not resolved. This CDR3 spans 13 amino acids. CDR1 and CDR2 (germline): SGHRS, YFSETQ. Trimming stripped 2 bases from V and 8 bases from J, with 10 bases between.

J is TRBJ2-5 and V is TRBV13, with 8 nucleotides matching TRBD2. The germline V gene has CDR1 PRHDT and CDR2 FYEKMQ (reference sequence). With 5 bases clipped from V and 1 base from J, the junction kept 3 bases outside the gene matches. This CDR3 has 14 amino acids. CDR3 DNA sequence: TGTGCCAGCAGCCCAGCGGGGGCCCAAGAGACCCAGTACTTC. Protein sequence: CASSPAGAQETQYF.

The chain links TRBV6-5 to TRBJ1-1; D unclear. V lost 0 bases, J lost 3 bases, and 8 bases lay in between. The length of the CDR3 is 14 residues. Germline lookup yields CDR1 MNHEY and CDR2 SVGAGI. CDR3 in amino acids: CASSYSLEYTEAFF. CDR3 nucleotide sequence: TGTGCCAGCAGTTACTCGTTGGAGTACACTGAAGCTTTCTTT.

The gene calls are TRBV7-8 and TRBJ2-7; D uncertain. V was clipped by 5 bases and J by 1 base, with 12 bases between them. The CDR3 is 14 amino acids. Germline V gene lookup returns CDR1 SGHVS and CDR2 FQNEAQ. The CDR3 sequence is CASSLRKPSYEQYF. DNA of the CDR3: TGTGCCAGCAGCCTTAGAAAGCCGTCCTACGAGCAGTACTTC.

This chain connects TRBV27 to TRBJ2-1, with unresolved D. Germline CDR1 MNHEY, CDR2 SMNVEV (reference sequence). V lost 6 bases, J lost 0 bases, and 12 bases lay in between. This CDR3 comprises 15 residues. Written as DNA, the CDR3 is TGTGCCAGCAGACGTAAACTCGGCTCCTACAATGAGCAGTTCTTC. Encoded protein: CASRRKLGSYNEQFF.